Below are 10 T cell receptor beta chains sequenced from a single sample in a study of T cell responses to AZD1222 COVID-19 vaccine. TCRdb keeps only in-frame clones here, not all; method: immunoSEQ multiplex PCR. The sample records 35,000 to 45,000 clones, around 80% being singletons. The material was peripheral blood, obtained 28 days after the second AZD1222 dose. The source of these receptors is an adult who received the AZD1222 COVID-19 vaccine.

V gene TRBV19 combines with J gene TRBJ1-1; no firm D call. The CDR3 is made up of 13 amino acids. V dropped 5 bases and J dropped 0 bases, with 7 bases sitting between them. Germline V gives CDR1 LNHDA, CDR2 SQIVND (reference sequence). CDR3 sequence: CASSASMNTEAFF. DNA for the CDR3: TGTGCCAGTAGTGCCAGCATGAACACTGAAGCTTTCTTT.

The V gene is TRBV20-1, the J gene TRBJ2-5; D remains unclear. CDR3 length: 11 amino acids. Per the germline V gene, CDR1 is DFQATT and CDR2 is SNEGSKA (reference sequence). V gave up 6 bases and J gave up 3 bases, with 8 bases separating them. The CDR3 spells CSASTEETQYF. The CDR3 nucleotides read TGCAGTGCCTCGACTGAAGAGACCCAGTACTTC.

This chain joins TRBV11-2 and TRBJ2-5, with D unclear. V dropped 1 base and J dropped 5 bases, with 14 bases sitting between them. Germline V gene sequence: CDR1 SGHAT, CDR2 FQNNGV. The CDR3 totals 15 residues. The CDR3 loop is CASSLGALGKETQYF. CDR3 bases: TGTGCCAGCAGCTTAGGGGCGTTGGGGAAGGAGACCCAGTACTTC.

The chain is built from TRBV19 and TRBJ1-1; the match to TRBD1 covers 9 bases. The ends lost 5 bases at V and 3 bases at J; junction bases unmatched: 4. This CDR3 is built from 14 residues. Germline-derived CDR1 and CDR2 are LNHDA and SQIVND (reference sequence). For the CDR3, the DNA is TGTGCCAGTAGTGGGGGACAGGGTTACACTGAAGCTTTCTTT. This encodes CASSGGQGYTEAFF.

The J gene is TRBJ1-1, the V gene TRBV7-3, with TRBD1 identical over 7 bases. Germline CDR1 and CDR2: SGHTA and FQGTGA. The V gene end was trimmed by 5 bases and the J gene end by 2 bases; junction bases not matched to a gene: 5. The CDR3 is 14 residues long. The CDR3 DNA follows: TGTGCCAGCAGCCGAGGGGGCTTTAACACTGAAGCTTTCTTT. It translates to CASSRGGFNTEAFF.

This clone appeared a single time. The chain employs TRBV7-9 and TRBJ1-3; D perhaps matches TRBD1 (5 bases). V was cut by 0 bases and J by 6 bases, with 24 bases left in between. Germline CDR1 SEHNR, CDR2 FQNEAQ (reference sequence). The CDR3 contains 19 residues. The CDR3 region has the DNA TGTGCCAGCAGCTTAGCGCTCCAGGGCGGAATCCGGGGTGCAAACACCATATATTTT. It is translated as CASSLALQGGIRGANTIYF.

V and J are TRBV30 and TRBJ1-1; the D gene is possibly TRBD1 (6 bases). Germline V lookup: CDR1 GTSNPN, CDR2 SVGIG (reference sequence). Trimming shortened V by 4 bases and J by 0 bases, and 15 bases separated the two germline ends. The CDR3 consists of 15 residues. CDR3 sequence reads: CAWTTGAGMNTEAFF. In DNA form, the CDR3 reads TGTGCCTGGACCACGGGGGCCGGGATGAACACTGAAGCTTTCTTT.

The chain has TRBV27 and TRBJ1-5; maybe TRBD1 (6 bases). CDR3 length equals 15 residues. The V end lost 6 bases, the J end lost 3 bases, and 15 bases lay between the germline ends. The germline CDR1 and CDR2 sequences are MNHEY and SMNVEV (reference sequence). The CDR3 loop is CASSPRTEANQPQHF. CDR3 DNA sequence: TGTGCCAGCAGCCCTCGGACAGAAGCCAATCAGCCCCAGCATTTT.

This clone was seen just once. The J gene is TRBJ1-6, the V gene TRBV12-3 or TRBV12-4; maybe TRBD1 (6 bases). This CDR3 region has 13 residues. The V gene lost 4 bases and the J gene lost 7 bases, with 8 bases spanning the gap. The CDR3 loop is CASSSTGNSPLHF. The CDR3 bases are TGTGCCAGCAGTTCGACAGGAAATTCACCCCTCCACTTT.

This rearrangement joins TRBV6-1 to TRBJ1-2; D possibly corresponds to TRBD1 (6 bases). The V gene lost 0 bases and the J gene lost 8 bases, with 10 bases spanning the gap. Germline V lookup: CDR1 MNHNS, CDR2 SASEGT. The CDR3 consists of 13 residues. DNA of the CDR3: TGTGCCAGCAGTGAAGCAGGGGGGGGCGGCTACACCTTC. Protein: CASSEAGGGGYTF.